The rows below give T cell receptor beta chains drawn from one sample of a study of blood T cell repertoires in COVID-19. Libraries were prepared by immunoSEQ multiplex PCR; TCRdb keeps only in-frame clonotypes and omits some of them. The sample carries about 94,000 clones, around 80% recorded once. The sample consisted of peripheral blood. All receptors derive from a human donor in a cohort sampled during active COVID-19. CDR3s include the opening cysteine and the closing phenylalanine or tryptophan. A D gene is named only where the DNA matches it firmly. A row's size may be missing; if present it is once, few, many or a size class.

CASSLKTGVPAYEQYF	TGTGCCAGCAGCTTAAAGACGGGAGTGCCTGCCTACGAGCAGTACTTC	16	-	-	TRBV13	TRBJ2-7
CASSLRGRDSFYEQYF	TGTGCCAGCAGCTTAAGGGGCCGGGACAGCTTCTACGAGCAGTACTTC	16	-	TRBD1	TRBV11-2	TRBJ2-7
CASSHAGQLNTEAFF	TGTGCCAGCAGTCATGCGGGACAGTTGAACACTGAAGCTTTCTTT	15	-	TRBD1	TRBV25-1	TRBJ1-1
CASSPGQEYYGYTF	TGTGCCAGCTCACCGGGACAGGAGTACTATGGCTACACCTTC	14	few	TRBD1	TRBV18	TRBJ1-2
CATSPPRRTGGVEAFF	TGTGCCACCAGCCCCCCCCGTCGGACAGGGGGCGTAGAGGCTTTCTTT	16	-	TRBD1	TRBV15	TRBJ1-1
CASSSRRGTYEQYF	TGTGCCAGCAGCTCCCGAAGAGGGACCTACGAGCAGTACTTC	14	few	-	TRBV28	TRBJ2-7
CASEGQPVSGNTIYF	TGTGCCAGCGAGGGACAGCCCGTCTCTGGAAACACCATATATTTT	15	-	TRBD1	TRBV6-6	TRBJ1-3
CASKRTGGRYEQYF	TGTGCCAGTAAAAGGACAGGGGGCAGATACGAGCAGTACTTC	14	-	TRBD1	TRBV19	TRBJ2-7
CASSYRDFTDTQYF	TGTGCCAGCAGCTATCGGGACTTCACAGATACGCAGTATTTT	14	once	-	TRBV6-5	TRBJ2-3
CAIRPGQGSPYEQYF	TGTGCCATCAGACCGGGACAGGGTTCCCCCTACGAGCAGTACTTC	15	few	TRBD1	TRBV10-3	TRBJ2-7
CASSLSNRGYEQYF	TGTGCCAGCAGCTTAAGTAACAGGGGATACGAGCAGTACTTC	14	-	TRBD1	TRBV11-2	TRBJ2-7
CAWGSQGAGLRGYTF	TGTGCCTGGGGATCACAGGGCGCAGGACTTCGTGGCTACACCTTC	15	-	-	TRBV30	TRBJ1-2
CAGSLKASYNSPLHF	TGTGCCGGGAGTTTAAAGGCGTCCTATAATTCACCCCTCCACTTT	15	-	-	TRBV2	TRBJ1-6
CASSPSTLQYEQYF	TGCGCCAGCAGCCCATCGACATTACAGTACGAGCAGTACTTC	14	-	-	TRBV5-1	TRBJ2-7
CASSTRDSRNSPLHF	TGTGCCAGCAGTACCCGGGACTCTAGGAATTCACCCCTCCACTTT	15	few	-	TRBV27	TRBJ1-6
CASSLEGARRQPQHF	TGCGCCAGCAGCCTGGAGGGGGCGAGGAGACAGCCCCAGCATTTT	15	-	TRBD1	TRBV5-1	TRBJ1-5
CASCPPSGYEQYF	TGCGCCAGCTGTCCACCCTCGGGCTACGAGCAGTACTTC	13	few	-	TRBV5-1	TRBJ2-7
CASSRGFQPQHF	TGTGCCAGCAGCAGGGGGTTTCAGCCCCAGCATTTT	12	few	TRBD1	TRBV28	TRBJ1-5
CASSHTRTTGKGSPLHF	TGTGCCAGCAGCCACACCCGAACAACAGGGAAGGGATCACCCCTCCACTTT	17	-	-	TRBV5-6	TRBJ1-6
CASSQPGTGGSYGYTF	TGTGCCAGCAGTCAACCCGGGACAGGGGGCTCCTATGGCTACACCTTC	16	-	TRBD1	TRBV28	TRBJ1-2
CASSLGVNTEAFF	TGCGCCAGCAGCTTGGGAGTCAACACTGAAGCTTTCTTT	13	-	-	TRBV5-1	TRBJ1-1
CASSRETGAQQPQHF	TGTGCCAGCAGCCGGGAGACAGGGGCGCAACAGCCCCAGCATTTT	15	once	TRBD1	TRBV2	TRBJ1-5
CATSRDRGSYEQYF	TGTGCCACCAGCAGAGATCGGGGCTCCTACGAGCAGTACTTC	14	-	-	TRBV15	TRBJ2-7
CASSQSPFGTTPYNEQFF	TGTGCCAGCAGCCAAAGCCCCTTTGGGACTACCCCCTACAATGAGCAGTTCTTC	18	-	TRBD2	TRBV3-1/TRBV3-2	TRBJ2-1
CASRLWEDYGYTF	TGTGCCAGTAGGCTCTGGGAGGACTATGGCTACACCTTC	13	-	-	TRBV19	TRBJ1-2
CASSLSRVGTQYF	TGTGCCAGCAGTTTAAGCAGGGTGGGGACCCAGTACTTC	13	once	-	TRBV12-3/TRBV12-4	TRBJ2-5
CASSITPPRAHYGYTF	TGTGCCAGTAGTATTACCCCCCCGAGGGCTCACTATGGCTACACCTTC	16	once	-	TRBV19	TRBJ1-2
CSASLQGGSEQYF	TGCAGTGCTAGTTTACAGGGAGGGTCCGAGCAGTACTTC	13	-	-	TRBV20-1	TRBJ2-7
CASRQGVSNEQYF	TGTGCCAGCAGACAGGGGGTCTCCAACGAGCAGTACTTC	13	-	TRBD1	TRBV28	TRBJ2-7
CASISRTGWVTEAFF	TGTGCCAGCATCTCCCGGACAGGGTGGGTCACTGAAGCTTTCTTT	15	few	TRBD1	TRBV28	TRBJ1-1
CASSQGQGVKNSPLHF	TGTGCCAGCAGCCAAGGACAGGGGGTGAAGAATTCACCCCTCCACTTT	16	-	TRBD1	TRBV3-1/TRBV3-2	TRBJ1-6
CASTPGLAGDFADTQYF	TGTGCCAGCACCCCGGGACTAGCGGGAGATTTCGCAGATACGCAGTATTTT	17	-	TRBD2	TRBV11-2	TRBJ2-3
CASRVGEGPYEQYF	TGCGCCAGCAGAGTTGGGGAGGGGCCCTACGAGCAGTACTTC	14	-	TRBD2	TRBV5-1	TRBJ2-7
CAAAGRVAGTDTQYF	TGTGCCGCGGCGGGACGGGTGGCTGGTACAGATACGCAGTATTTT	15	-	-	TRBV27	TRBJ2-3
CASSPGGGTEAFF	TGCGCCAGCAGCCCAGGGGGCGGCACTGAAGCTTTCTTT	13	-	TRBD1	TRBV5-1	TRBJ1-1
CASSPLYEGNQPQHF	TGTGCCAGTAGCCCTTTATATGAGGGCAATCAGCCCCAGCATTTT	15	once	-	TRBV19	TRBJ1-5
CASNFGGYTEAFF	TGTGCCAGCAATTTCGGGGGATACACTGAAGCTTTCTTT	13	once	-	TRBV2	TRBJ1-1
CASRPGTNTGELFF	TGTGCCAGCAGACCCGGGACGAACACCGGGGAGCTGTTTTTT	14	-	-	TRBV27	TRBJ2-2
CASSQDRQVYEQYF	TGTGCCAGCAGCCAAGATAGGCAGGTCTACGAGCAGTACTTC	14	-	-	TRBV4-2	TRBJ2-7
CASSIWGGGQPQHF	TGTGCCAGTAGTATTTGGGGAGGAGGTCAGCCCCAGCATTTT	14	few	-	TRBV19	TRBJ1-5
CASSYSGQGRYGYTF	TGTGCCAGCAGTTACTCGGGACAGGGAAGATATGGCTACACCTTC	15	-	TRBD1	TRBV6-5	TRBJ1-2
CATSGLAGGETQYF	TGTGCCACTTCGGGACTAGCGGGGGGGGAGACCCAGTACTTC	14	-	TRBD2	TRBV2	TRBJ2-5
CASSSREAGNYEQYF	TGCGCCAGCAGCTCAAGGGAGGCGGGAAACTACGAGCAGTACTTC	15	-	-	TRBV5-1	TRBJ2-7
CASSLDTSGETQYF	TGCGCCAGCAGCTTGGACACTAGTGGAGAGACCCAGTACTTC	14	-	-	TRBV5-1	TRBJ2-5
CASSLDVGQGNYGYTF	TGTGCCAGCAGCTTGGATGTAGGACAGGGAAACTATGGCTACACCTTC	16	-	TRBD1	TRBV5-4	TRBJ1-2
CASSLAAVLQQYF	TGTGCCAGCAGCTTGGCGGCGGTCTTGCAGCAGTACTTC	13	-	-	TRBV7-2	TRBJ2-7
CATGQDEYEQYF	TGTGCCACCGGACAGGACGAATACGAGCAGTACTTC	12	once	TRBD1	TRBV6-5	TRBJ2-7
CASSSPRQGYEQYF	TGTGCCAGCAGCTCACCCCGACAGGGATACGAGCAGTACTTC	14	-	TRBD1	TRBV5-4	TRBJ2-7
CAISQTSLGTDTQYF	TGTGCCATCAGTCAGACTAGTTTGGGCACAGATACGCAGTATTTT	15	-	-	TRBV10-3	TRBJ2-3
CASSSGLARGDTQYF	TGTGCCAGCAGCTCGGGACTAGCTAGAGGGGATACGCAGTATTTT	15	-	TRBD2	TRBV7-8	TRBJ2-3
CASSLGRLAAHKYEQYF	TGTGCCAGCAGCTTAGGTAGGCTAGCGGCCCATAAATACGAGCAGTACTTC	17	-	TRBD2	TRBV7-9	TRBJ2-7
CATSPRTGGAVDTEAFF	TGTGCCACTAGCCCACGGACAGGGGGCGCCGTGGACACTGAAGCTTTCTTT	17	-	TRBD1	TRBV10-3	TRBJ1-1
CASSPRAVSGNTIYF	TGTGCCAGCAGCCCCCGAGCCGTCTCTGGAAACACCATATATTTT	15	-	-	TRBV9	TRBJ1-3
CASSSPGSRGQFF	TGTGCCAGCAGTTCCCCGGGATCCCGCGGGCAGTTCTTC	13	once	-	TRBV12-3/TRBV12-4	TRBJ2-1